This T cell receptor (beta chain) was found in a study of T cell repertoires in cytomegalovirus infection. From germline, CDR1 is SGHTA and CDR2 FQGNSA. The CDR3 runs to 14 residues. This clonotype was observed many times. At one end, the junction sequence differs from germline, possibly due to a read error. TCRdb redid the calling of the reads with MiXCR, one entry per CDR3 protein. The sample has fewer than 200,000 distinct CDR3 sequences, around 20% seen once. The V call is TRBV7-2, the J call TRBJ1-1; TRBD1 might be the D (5 bases). The TCR was taken from a human donor in good health (CMV status not recorded). Some clones in this sample may be carry-over from other donors' samples. Sequences were obtained from PBMCs. CDR3 residues: CASSSKRGNSEAFF. Written as DNA, the CDR3 is TGTGCCAGCAGCTCCAAGCGGGGGAACTCTGAAGCTTTCTTT.